These T cell receptor beta chains were read from a single sample in a study of OX40 agonist ivuxolimab in advanced cancers. Measured with immunoSEQ multiplex PCR; TCRdb has only the in-frame clones, and not every one. This sample yields over 80,000 clones, of which about 80% are seen a single time; 5.5% belongs to the top ten. The specimen comprised CD4+ or CD8+ T cells sorted from blood, sampled in a trial of the OX40 agonist ivuxolimab. All receptors come from an adult with an advanced solid tumor such as melanoma, head and neck, liver or kidney cancer. The CDR3 runs from the conserved cysteine through the conserved F or W. D genes are given only for firm matches. Some rows have no size entry. The others give once, few or many, or a class for an expanded clone.

V gene	D gene	clone size	J gene	CDR3 protein	CDR3 DNA
TRBV19	TRBD2	.	TRBJ2-7	CASSIPTSAGEQYF	TGTGCCAGTAGTATACCTACTAGCGCAGGCGAGCAGTACTTC
TRBV6-6	TRBD1	.	TRBJ1-1	CASSYPTGQVGTEAFF	TGTGCCAGCAGTTACCCCACGGGACAGGTCGGCACTGAAGCTTTCTTT
TRBV7-9	TRBD2	.	TRBJ2-7	CASSFSGRTSEQYF	TGTGCCAGCAGCTTCTCCGGGAGGACCTCCGAGCAGTACTTC
TRBV7-3	.	.	TRBJ2-7	CASSPYPGDSYEQYF	TGTGCCAGCAGCCCTTACCCCGGTGACTCCTACGAGCAGTACTTC
TRBV7-9	.	.	TRBJ2-3	CASRLGLGTTTDTQYF	TGTGCCAGCAGACTAGGGCTGGGGACCACTACAGATACGCAGTATTTT
TRBV6-1	TRBD1	once	TRBJ2-7	CASNTGQGSSYEQYF	TGTGCCAGCAACACTGGACAGGGGTCCTCCTACGAGCAGTACTTC
TRBV5-1	.	once	TRBJ2-1	CASSYLVVSYNEQFF	TGCGCCAGCAGCTACCTAGTAGTCTCCTACAATGAGCAGTTCTTC
TRBV19	.	.	TRBJ1-6	CATLKGGIRSPLHF	TGTGCCACTCTTAAGGGGGGGATTCGTTCACCCCTCCACTTT
TRBV25-1	.	.	TRBJ2-5	CASSDNETQYF	TGTGCCAGCAGTGACAACGAGACCCAGTACTTC
TRBV5-1	TRBD1	.	TRBJ1-3	CASSLETGVGNTIYF	TGCGCCAGCAGCTTGGAAACAGGGGTAGGAAACACCATATATTTT
TRBV2	.	.	TRBJ2-3	CASSGGVGGLTDTQYF	TGTGCCAGCAGTGGGGGGGTCGGGGGCCTCACAGATACGCAGTATTTT
TRBV7-2	TRBD1	.	TRBJ1-3	CASSPGQGFGNTIYF	TGTGCCAGCAGCCCAGGACAGGGATTTGGAAACACCATATATTTT
TRBV2	.	.	TRBJ2-7	CASNKGSSYEQYF	TGTGCCAGCAACAAAGGGAGCAGCTACGAGCAGTACTTC
TRBV19	.	.	TRBJ2-3	CASKEGGGTDTQYF	TGTGCCAGTAAGGAGGGAGGCGGCACAGATACGCAGTATTTT
TRBV11-1	.	.	TRBJ2-1	CASSLAGDGNEQFF	TGTGCCAGCAGCTTAGCCGGGGACGGGAATGAGCAGTTCTTC
TRBV7-9	TRBD2	.	TRBJ2-7	CASSLGILTSGANYEQYF	TGTGCCAGCAGCTTAGGGATCCTGACTAGCGGGGCCAATTACGAGCAGTACTTC
TRBV7-9	.	.	TRBJ2-5	CASSPPGARQETQYF	TGTGCCAGCAGCCCCCCGGGGGCCCGGCAAGAGACCCAGTACTTC
TRBV6-5	TRBD1	.	TRBJ1-1	CASSRDRNTEAFF	TGTGCCAGCAGCCGGGACAGGAACACTGAAGCTTTCTTT
TRBV18	.	.	TRBJ2-5	CASSLQETQYF	TGTGCCAGCTCACTGCAAGAGACCCAGTACTTC
TRBV29-1	.	once	TRBJ2-7	CSVRRGSYEQYF	TGCAGCGTTCGGCGGGGCTCCTACGAGCAGTACTTC
TRBV7-3	TRBD2	.	TRBJ2-3	CASSPRGSGDTDTQYF	TGTGCCAGCAGCCCGAGAGGTAGCGGGGACACAGATACGCAGTATTTT
TRBV6-1	.	.	TRBJ2-1	CASSGGPRVDEQFF	TGTGCCAGCAGTGGCGGACCGCGCGTGGATGAGCAGTTCTTC
TRBV5-1	TRBD1	.	TRBJ1-2	CASSWTDRGNYGYTF	TGCGCCAGCAGCTGGACGGACAGGGGGAACTATGGCTACACCTTC
TRBV27	.	.	TRBJ2-1	CASSPLQGSYNEQFF	TGTGCCAGCAGTCCCCTACAGGGTTCCTACAATGAGCAGTTCTTC
TRBV27	.	.	TRBJ1-1	CASSLGGLENTEAFF	TGTGCCAGCAGTTTAGGTGGCCTCGAGAACACTGAAGCTTTCTTT
TRBV28	.	.	TRBJ2-7	CASSTFRDMAYEQYF	TGTGCCAGCAGTACCTTCCGGGACATGGCCTACGAGCAGTACTTC
TRBV27	.	.	TRBJ2-1	CASSFITSDNEQFF	TGTGCCAGCAGTTTCATTACTAGTGACAATGAGCAGTTCTTC